What follows are 14 T cell receptor beta chains derived from one specimen sequenced in a study of a mutant IDH1 vaccine in newly diagnosed glioma. No antigen has been assigned to these receptors. Time point here: week 23, last vaccination. A 20-mer mutant IDH1 peptide at 300 ug was injected subcutaneously with topical imiquimod. The data were produced by immunoSEQ multiplex PCR, yet TCRdb's version contains in-frame clones alone and is incomplete. Here the sample spans more than 20,000 clones, 82% being singletons. The material was PBMCs, obtained from a glioma patient whose treatment included an IDH1 peptide vaccine. The receptor set was obtained from a young man with glioma.

The chain combines TRBV30 with TRBJ2-1; either TRBD1 or TRBD2 may fit D (5 bases each). Germline CDR1 is GTSNPN and CDR2 is SVGIG (reference sequence). The CDR3 runs 15 residues. V lost 0 bases and J lost 9, with 18 bases in between. The CDR3 DNA follows: TGTGCCTGGAGTGTAGCGTCGTTGGCCGGGGCTGAGCAGTTCTTC. It is translated as CAWSVASLAGAEQFF.

The chain uses TRBV7-2 and TRBJ1-1; 11 bases map to TRBD1. This CDR3 comprises 14 residues. The germline V gene has CDR1 SGHTA and CDR2 FQGNSA. The V segment lost 6 bases and the J segment 4 bases; nucleotides outside the gene matches: 4. The CDR3 DNA reads as TGTGCCAGCAGGTTCGGGACAGGGGGCACTGAAGCTTTCTTT. The encoded protein is CASRFGTGGTEAFF.

The chain combines TRBV30 with TRBJ2-4, with D possibly being TRBD2 (6 bases). Germline V gene data show CDR1 as GTSNPN and CDR2 as SVGIG (reference sequence). The ends were cut back, 0 bases at V and 7 bases at J, with 10 bases in the middle. The CDR3 covers 13 residues. Here the CDR3 reads CAWSVEGRNIQYF. CDR3 coding DNA: TGTGCCTGGAGTGTAGAAGGGAGGAACATTCAGTACTTC.

This chain links TRBV5-1 with TRBJ1-3; D unclear. Germline V lookup: CDR1 SGHRS, CDR2 YFSETQ. The CDR3 spans 16 residues. The ends were cut back, 0 bases at V and 0 bases at J, with 10 bases in the middle. In DNA form, the CDR3 reads TGCGCCAGCAGCTTGGGACGTCCTTTCTCTGGAAACACCATATATTTT. This sequence encodes CASSLGRPFSGNTIYF.

The rearrangement uses TRBV2 and TRBJ2-2; 13 bases agree with TRBD2. V shed 6 bases, J shed 3 bases, and the junction held 4 bases outside the gene matches. Germline V gene sequence: CDR1 SNHLY, CDR2 FYNNEI. The CDR3 consists of 16 residues. For the CDR3, the DNA is TGTGCCAGCAGCCAAGGACTAGCGGGAGACACCGGGGAGCTGTTTTTT. This translates into CASSQGLAGDTGELFF.

The chain has TRBV7-9 and TRBJ1-2, with a weak D call TRBD1 (6 bases). The CDR3 spans 12 residues. Deletions cut 5 bases from V and 5 bases from J, with 9 bases between. Germline-derived CDR1 and CDR2 are SEHNR and FQNEAQ (reference sequence). The CDR3 loop is CASSTQGYGYTF. The DNA for the CDR3 is TGTGCCAGCAGCACGCAGGGGTATGGCTACACCTTC.

The chain carries TRBV28 and TRBJ1-2, with unresolved D. CDR3 length: 12 residues. Germline V gene sequence: CDR1 MDHEN, CDR2 SYDVKM. V lost 5 bases to trimming and J lost 7 bases, with 11 bases between them. CDR3 protein: CASSPISGGYTF. The DNA for the CDR3 is TGTGCCAGCAGTCCAATCTCCGGTGGCTACACCTTC.

This clone was detected only a few times. The chain links TRBV6-4 to TRBJ1-2; TRBD1 aligns across 10 bases. CDR1 MRHNA and CDR2 SNTAGT come from the germline V gene. Trimming took 4 bases from V and 4 from J; bases not matched to a gene: 9. The CDR3 covers 16 residues. The CDR3 coding sequence is TGTGCCAGCAGTGTATCACCGGGACAGGGGACCTATGGCTACACCTTC. This sequence encodes CASSVSPGQGTYGYTF.

The chain has TRBV11-2 and TRBJ2-7; the D is unclear. This CDR3 region has 14 residues. V lost 1 base to trimming and J lost 4 bases, with 11 bases between them. The germline V gene has CDR1 SGHAT and CDR2 FQNNGV. CDR3 DNA sequence: TGTGCCAGCAGCTTAGCCTCCCTCGGGTACGAGCAGTACTTC. Its protein product is CASSLASLGYEQYF.

V usage is TRBV6-5 and J usage is TRBJ2-7, with 7 bases lining up with TRBD2. CDR1 is MNHEY, CDR2 SVGAGI, per germline. V was pared by 0 bases and J by 7 bases, with 12 bases of the junction left unmatched. The CDR3 is made up of 16 amino acids. CDR3 nucleotides: TGTGCCAGCAGTTACTCGACTCGCGGGAGACGTGGGGAGCAGTACTTC. Translating gives CASSYSTRGRRGEQYF.

This chain uses TRBV6-4 with TRBJ1-1; 7 nucleotides align to TRBD1. This CDR3 contains 13 residues. Germline V CDR1 and CDR2: MRHNA, SNTAGT. V was clipped by 4 bases and J by 3 bases; unmatched bases: 2. CDR3 coding DNA: TGTGCCAGCAGTGGACAGGGCGACACTGAAGCTTTCTTT. Protein product: CASSGQGDTEAFF.

This chain uses TRBV6-5 with TRBJ1-2; no reliable D call. CDR1 and CDR2 from the germline V gene are MNHEY and SVGAGI. The CDR3 length is 14 residues. V lost 2 bases and J lost 3, with 10 bases in between. The CDR3 sequence: CASSYRRADYGYTF. The DNA of the CDR3 is TGTGCCAGCAGTTACCGGCGGGCAGACTATGGCTACACCTTC.

This clone has just one count. This sequence joins TRBV5-1 and TRBJ1-2, with 10 bases fitting TRBD1. This CDR3 region has 17 residues. The trim removed 0 bases at V and 6 bases at J, leaving 11 bases unmatched. Looked up from germline, CDR1 is SGHRS and CDR2 is YFSETQ. This chain's CDR3 is CASSLGDRGRTFHGYTF. The CDR3 region has the DNA TGCGCCAGCAGCTTGGGTGACAGGGGGCGGACTTTCCATGGCTACACCTTC.

The rearrangement links TRBV19 to TRBJ1-5; weak D call: TRBD1 (5 bases). Deletions cut 5 bases from V and 5 bases from J, with 16 bases between. CDR1 is LNHDA and CDR2 is SQIVND in the germline V gene (reference sequence). The CDR3 extends over 15 amino acids. In DNA, the CDR3 is TGTGCCAGTAGTCTTCGGGCAGGGCGCGATCAGCCCCAGCATTTT. This codes for CASSLRAGRDQPQHF.